Sequencing of this TCR beta chain was carried out in a study of regulatory dendritic cells for organ transplantation. The assay was immunoSEQ multiplex PCR, and TCRdb's table has in-frame clones only and misses some. The repertoire holds 30,000 to 35,000 clones, with around nine tenths as singletons. This clone was seen a handful of times. Its antigen is not identified. The CDR3 consists of 16 residues. Between the trimmed V and J ends, which lost 1 base and 2 bases, there was a span of 12 bases. The germline V gene has CDR1 LGHNA and CDR2 YNFKEQ. Study-level findings and limits: Memory T cells were less diverse than naive, with memory CD8+ most oligoclonal. The authors noted considerable between-person heterogeneity in alloreactive memory CD8+ cells.

Material for sequencing was naive CD4+ T cells from blood. The subset was: CD45RA+ naive T cells. The V and J genes are TRBV4-2 and TRBJ1-3, with D possibly being TRBD1 (5 bases). This TCR derives from a human donor in good health. CDR3 loop: CASSQGRDRAGNTIYF. In DNA, the CDR3 is TGTGCCAGCAGCCAAGGCCGGGACCGCGCTGGAAACACCATATATTTT.